This T cell receptor beta chain originates from a study of cytomegalovirus exposure and HLA in healthy donors. The CDR3 totals 15 residues. V lost 5 bases to trimming and J lost 7 bases; unmatched junction nucleotides: 8. CDR1 SGHTA and CDR2 FQGTGA come from the germline V gene. 60 Vbeta and 13 Jbeta primers were used in PCR. Using immunoSEQ multiplex PCR, the repertoire was profiled, and TCRdb retains in-frame clones only, with some absent. The sample contains about 200,000 clones, around 80% of which appear only once. The clonotype comes from a boy between 2 and 10 years old in good health and CMV-seronegative. The sequencing sample was made of PBMCs. The chain employs TRBV7-3 and TRBJ2-1; 10 nucleotides agree with TRBD2. The CDR3 bases are TGTGCCAGCAGCCAAGGGCCTAGCGGGGGAAATGAGCAGTTCTTC. It yields the protein CASSQGPSGGNEQFF. Full variable domain (rest looked up from reference TRBV7-3 and TRBJ2-1): GAGVSQTPSNKVTEKGKYVELRCDPISGHTALYWYRQSLGQGPEFLIYFQGTGAADDSGLPNDRFFAVRPEGSVSTLKIQRTERGDSAVYLCASSQGPSGGNEQFFGPGTRLTVL.